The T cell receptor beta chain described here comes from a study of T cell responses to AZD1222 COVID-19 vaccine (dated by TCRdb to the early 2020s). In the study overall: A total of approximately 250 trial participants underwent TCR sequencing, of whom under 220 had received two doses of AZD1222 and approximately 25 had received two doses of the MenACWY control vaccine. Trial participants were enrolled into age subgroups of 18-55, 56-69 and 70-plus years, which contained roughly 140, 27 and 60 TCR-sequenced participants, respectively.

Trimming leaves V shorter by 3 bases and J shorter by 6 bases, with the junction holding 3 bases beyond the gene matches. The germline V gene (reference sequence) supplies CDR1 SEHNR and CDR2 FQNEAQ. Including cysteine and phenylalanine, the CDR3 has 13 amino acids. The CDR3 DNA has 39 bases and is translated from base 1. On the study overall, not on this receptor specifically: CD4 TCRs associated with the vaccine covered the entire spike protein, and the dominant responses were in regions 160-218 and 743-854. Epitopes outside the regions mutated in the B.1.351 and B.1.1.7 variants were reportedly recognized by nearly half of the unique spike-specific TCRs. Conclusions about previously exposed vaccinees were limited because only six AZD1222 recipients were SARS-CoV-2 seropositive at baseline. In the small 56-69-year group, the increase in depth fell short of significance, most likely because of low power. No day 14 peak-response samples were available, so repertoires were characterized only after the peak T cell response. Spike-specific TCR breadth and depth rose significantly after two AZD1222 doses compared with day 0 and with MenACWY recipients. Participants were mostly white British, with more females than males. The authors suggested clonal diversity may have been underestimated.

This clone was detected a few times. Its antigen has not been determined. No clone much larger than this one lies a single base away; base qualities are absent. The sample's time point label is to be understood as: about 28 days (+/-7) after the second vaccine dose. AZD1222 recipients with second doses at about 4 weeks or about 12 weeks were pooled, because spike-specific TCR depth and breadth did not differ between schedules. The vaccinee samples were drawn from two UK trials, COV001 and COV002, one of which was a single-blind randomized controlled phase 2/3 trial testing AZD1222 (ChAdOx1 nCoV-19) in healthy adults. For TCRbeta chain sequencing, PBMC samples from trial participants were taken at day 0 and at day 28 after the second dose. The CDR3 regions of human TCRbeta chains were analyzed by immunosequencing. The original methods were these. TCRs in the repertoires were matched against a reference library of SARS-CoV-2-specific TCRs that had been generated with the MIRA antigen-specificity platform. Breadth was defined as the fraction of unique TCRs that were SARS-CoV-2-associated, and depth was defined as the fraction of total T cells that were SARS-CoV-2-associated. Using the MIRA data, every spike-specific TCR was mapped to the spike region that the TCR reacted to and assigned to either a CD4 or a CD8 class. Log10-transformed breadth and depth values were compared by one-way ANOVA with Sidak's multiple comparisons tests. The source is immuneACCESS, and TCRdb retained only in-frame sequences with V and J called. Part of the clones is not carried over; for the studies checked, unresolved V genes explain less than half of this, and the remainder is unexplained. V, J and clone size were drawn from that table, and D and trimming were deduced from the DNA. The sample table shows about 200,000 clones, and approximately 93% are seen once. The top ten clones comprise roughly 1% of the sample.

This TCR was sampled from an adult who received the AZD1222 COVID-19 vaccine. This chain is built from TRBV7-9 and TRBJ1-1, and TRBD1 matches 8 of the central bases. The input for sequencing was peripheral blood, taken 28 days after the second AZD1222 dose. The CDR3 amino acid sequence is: CASSLSTGAEAFF. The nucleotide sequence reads TGTGCCAGCAGCTTGTCGACAGGGGCTGAAGCTTTCTTT.